One and the same sample provided the 8 T cell receptor beta chains below, sequenced in a study of siplizumab effects on memory and regulatory T cells (dated by TCRdb to between 2019 and 2020). The receptor library was made with the immunoSEQ multiplex PCR assay. In TCRdb, the immuneACCESS table is reduced to in-frame sequences with V and J assigned. These tables do not hold every clone; where another copy was compared, an unresolved V gene accounts for under half, and the others remain unexplained. In this sample the table shows about 50,000 clones, more than 85% of which occur a single time. Around 0.3% of the sample rests with the top ten. Sequenced input: naive CD8+ T cells sorted from blood. According to the study, the label for this sample's cell subset or site signals: unstimulated naive T cells. Receptor source: a human donor in good health.

This rearrangement joins TRBV10-3 to TRBJ1-5, with 8 bases lining up with TRBD1. CDR3 size: 15 residues. The germline V gene encodes CDR1 ENHRY and CDR2 SYGVKD. With V trimmed by 3 bases and J by 2 bases, 3 bases remained unmatched. The CDR3 region has the DNA TGTGCCATCAGTGATCAGGGGGCAGGCAATCAGCCCCAGCATTTT. Encoded protein: CAISDQGAGNQPQHF.

The V gene is TRBV5-6, the J gene TRBJ1-5; 7 positions agree with TRBD1. The CDR3 length is 18 residues. V trimming: 3 bases; J trimming: 4 bases; junction bases outside the gene matches: 16. Germline values: CDR1 SGHDT, CDR2 YYEEEE. CDR3 residues: CASSSQTVMGQTNQPQHF. In DNA, the CDR3 is TGTGCCAGCAGCTCACAAACAGTAATGGGACAGACAAATCAGCCCCAGCATTTT.

V usage is TRBV4-2 and J usage is TRBJ1-5; D might be TRBD1 (6 bases). Trimming left V 4 bases short and J 3 bases short, with 13 bases between. Germline values: CDR1 LGHNA, CDR2 YNFKEQ. The CDR3 runs to 15 residues. As DNA, the CDR3 is TGTGCCAGCAGCCCGGAACGGGACAACAATCAGCCCCAGCATTTT. It specifies CASSPERDNNQPQHF.

The chain employs TRBV2 and TRBJ2-3; D might be TRBD2 (5 bases). There are 14 residues in the CDR3. V lost 7 bases and J 0 bases, leaving 11 bases between the germline ends. Germline CDR1 and CDR2: SNHLY and FYNNEI. CDR3: CASNGWTSTDTQYF. CDR3 bases: TGTGCCAGCAACGGTTGGACTAGCACAGATACGCAGTATTTT. The whole variable domain, remainder taken from reference TRBV2 and TRBJ2-3, is EPEVTQTPSHQVTQMGQEVILRCVPISNHLYFYWYRQILGQKVEFLVSFYNNEISEKSEIFDDQFSVERPDGSNFTLKIRSTKLEDSAMYFCASNGWTSTDTQYFGPGTRLTVL.

The rearrangement uses TRBV6-5 and TRBJ1-1; the match to TRBD1 covers 9 bases. This CDR3 is built from 15 residues. Germline trimming cut 2 bases from V and 5 bases from J; bases unmatched to any gene: 6. The germline V gene has CDR1 MNHEY and CDR2 SVGAGI. The chain's CDR3 is CASSYTGTGRTEAFF. CDR3 DNA sequence: TGTGCCAGCAGTTACACCGGGACAGGGAGGACTGAAGCTTTCTTT.

The V and J genes are TRBV9 and TRBJ2-2; D gene ambiguous. This CDR3 is 13 amino acids long. Trimming removed 6 bases at V and 3 bases at J, with 9 bases between. CDR1 and CDR2 from the germline V gene are SGDLS and YYNGEE. In DNA form, the CDR3 reads TGTGCCAGCATCGATTTCGACACCGGGGAGCTGTTTTTT. It specifies CASIDFDTGELFF.

This clone was found once. The chain recombines TRBV5-1 with TRBJ2-5, with 8 bases that match TRBD2. This CDR3 region has 14 residues. Trimming cost V 4 bases and J 2 bases; bases outside gene matches: 4. In germline, CDR1 is SGHRS, CDR2 YFSETQ. CDR3 in amino acids: CASSGSGGQETQYF. The CDR3 DNA is TGCGCCAGCAGCGGGTCGGGGGGGCAAGAGACCCAGTACTTC.

This clone was picked up a small number of times. The chain has TRBV5-5 and TRBJ2-7, with D perhaps TRBD1 (5 bases). Per germline, CDR1 SGHKS and CDR2 YYEKEE (reference sequence). This CDR3 is built from 12 residues. V lost 3 bases and J lost 2, with 6 bases in between. The CDR3 protein is CASSWGPYEQYF. The CDR3, as DNA: TGTGCCAGCAGCTGGGGCCCCTACGAGCAGTACTTC.